The 22 T cell receptor beta chains below come from one sample, sequenced in a study of blood T cells in healthy people across ages. A second PCR of 7 to 11 cycles used a sample-barcoded 5' primer and a J-beta primer mix. TCRdb reanalysed the 5' RACE reads using MiXCR and keeps one entry per CDR3 protein. The sample has about 930,000 distinct CDR3 sequences; 25% to 30% are singletons. These same data were also listed under a study on T cells of mothers and their children.

The sample consisted of blood. The source of these receptors is a middle-aged woman in good health.

This clonotype was seen only once. V and J are TRBV9 and TRBJ2-2; 10 nucleotides match TRBD1. This CDR3 is 14 amino acids long. Germline CDR1 reads SGDLS; CDR2 reads YYNGEE. V shed 2 bases, J shed 8 bases, and the junction held 3 bases outside the gene matches. The CDR3 nucleotides read TGTGCCAGCAGCGTCGACAGGGGGCGGGGGGAGCTGTTTTTT. Protein product: CASSVDRGRGELFF. The full variable domain, with the rest looked up from reference TRBV9 and TRBJ2-2, is DSGVTQTPKHLITATGQRVTLRCSPRSGDLSVYWYQQSLDQGLQFLIQYYNGEERAKGNILERFSAQQFPDLHSELNLSSLELGDSALYFCASSVDRGRGELFFGEGSRLTVL.

The V gene is TRBV20-1, the J gene TRBJ1-5; 8 nucleotides match TRBD1. This CDR3 has 14 residues. CDR1 and CDR2 (germline): DFQATT, SNEGSKA (reference sequence). V shed 4 bases and J 5 bases; nucleotides not matched to a gene: 7. CDR3 protein: CSAIDRGADQPQHF. CDR3 coding DNA: TGCAGTGCTATTGACAGGGGCGCCGATCAGCCCCAGCATTTT.

The chain joins TRBV7-2 to TRBJ1-5, with 9 bases that match TRBD1. Germline loops: CDR1 SGHTA, CDR2 FQGNSA. V gave up 1 base and J gave up 6 bases; unmatched junction bases: 10. The CDR3 totals 17 residues. CDR3 protein: CASSLGHLQGAFQPQHF. Here the CDR3 DNA reads TGTGCCAGCAGCTTAGGCCATTTACAGGGGGCGTTTCAGCCCCAGCATTTT.

A word on this clonotype: A much larger clone lies one base from this, so it may be a read error. The chain joins TRBV20-1 to TRBJ2-6, with D perhaps TRBD1 (5 bases). The CDR3 is 15 residues long. Germline V CDR1 and CDR2: DFQATT, SNEGSKA (reference sequence). The CDR3 DNA reads as TGCAGTGCTAGACCACCAGGGTCTGGGGCCGACGTCCGGACTTTC. This translates into CSARPPGSGADVRTF.

Many counts were recorded for this clonotype. The V gene is TRBV12-3 or TRBV12-4, the J gene TRBJ2-3, with 8 bases identical to TRBD2. The CDR3 has 15 amino acids. V shed 3 bases and J 3 bases; nucleotides not matched to a gene: 5. The CDR3 sequence: CASSFQAGVTDTQYF. CDR3 DNA: TGTGCCAGCAGTTTTCAAGCGGGGGTTACAGATACGCAGTATTTT.

In its sample, this clonotype was seen many times. The rearrangement links TRBV20-1 to TRBJ2-6; 9 bases match TRBD1. Germline loops: CDR1 DFQATT, CDR2 SNEGSKA (reference sequence). Unmatched junction bases numbered 2, after V lost 1 base and J lost 1 base. There are 16 residues in the CDR3. CDR3 sequence reads: CSARVQGASGANVLTF. DNA of the CDR3: TGCAGTGCTAGAGTACAGGGGGCGTCTGGGGCCAACGTCCTGACTTTC.

The CDR3 nucleotides are TGTGCCAGCAGTTATTCGCAGGGGAATGAGCAGTTCTTC. Translated: CASSYSQGNEQFF. This rearrangement joins TRBV6-6 to TRBJ2-1; D perhaps matches TRBD1 (6 bases). The CDR3 loop spans 13 amino acids. CDR1 MNHNY and CDR2 SVGAGI come from the germline V gene (reference sequence). V was cut by 3 bases and J by 7 bases, with 10 bases left in between.

The J gene is TRBJ2-1, the V gene TRBV4-1; unclear D gene. CDR3 length equals 15 residues. Trimming took off 3 bases at V and 8 bases at J, with 17 bases between the two ends. The germline gives CDR1 MGHRA, CDR2 YSYEKL. In nucleotides, the CDR3 is TGCGCCAGCAGCCATAATTCTCCGGGCTGGGATGAGCAGTTCTTC. This encodes CASSHNSPGWDEQFF.

The chain employs TRBV4-1 and TRBJ1-2; D not resolved. Trimming took 1 base from V and 0 from J, leaving 12 bases between them. From germline, CDR1 is MGHRA and CDR2 YSYEKL. The length of the CDR3 is 16 residues. CDR3 protein: CASSQGSQPTNYGYTF. The CDR3 DNA sequence: TGCGCCAGCAGCCAAGGCAGCCAGCCCACTAACTATGGCTACACCTTC.

The sample holds many counts of this clonotype. J is TRBJ1-2 and V is TRBV15; unclear D gene. V lost 0 bases and J 5 bases, leaving 13 bases between the germline ends. The length of the CDR3 is 15 residues. Germline-derived CDR1 and CDR2 are LNHNV and YYDKDF (reference sequence). The DNA for the CDR3 is TGTGCCACCAGCAGAGAACCTACGGAACAATATGGCTACACCTTC. Residues: CATSREPTEQYGYTF. Full variable domain (remainder filled in from reference TRBV15 and TRBJ1-2): DAMVIQNPRYQVTQFGKPVTLSCSQTLNHNVMYWYQQKSSQAPKLLFHYYDKDFNNEADTPDNFQSRRPNTSFCFLDIRSPGLGDTAMYLCATSREPTEQYGYTFGSGTRLTVV.

This clonotype was counted between two and nine times. The chain is built from TRBV28 and TRBJ2-7; D is uncertain. V lost 6 bases and J lost 0, with 18 bases in between. Looked up from germline, CDR1 is MDHEN and CDR2 is SYDVKM. This CDR3 region has 16 residues. CDR3 loop: CASSSLTLRNSYEQYF. The CDR3 DNA reads as TGTGCCAGCAGCTCCCTTACACTCCGAAACTCCTACGAGCAGTACTTC.

This clonotype has more than one count but fewer than ten. For the CDR3, the DNA is TGTGCCAGCAGCCAGGGGAAGGACTATGGCTACACCTTC. Its translation: CASSQGKDYGYTF. This sequence joins TRBV9 and TRBJ1-2; tentative D call: TRBD1 (6 bases). Germline V lookup: CDR1 SGDLS, CDR2 YYNGEE. Trimming removed 4 bases at V and 3 bases at J, with 10 bases between. The CDR3 has 13 amino acids.

This clonotype was counted at least ten times. At one boundary the junction diverges from the germline segment, which might be a read error. The V and J genes are TRBV4-3 and TRBJ2-3; 10 bases match TRBD2. This CDR3 has 14 residues. CDR1 and CDR2 from the germline V gene are LGHNA and YSLEER. CDR3 protein: CASSQGLATDTQYF. CDR3 in DNA: TGTGCCAGCAGCCAGGGACTAGCGACAGATACGCAGTATTTT.

The chain recombines TRBV6-2 or TRBV6-3 with TRBJ1-5; no clear D. The CDR3 totals 15 residues. With 6 bases removed from V and 4 bases from J, the gap between germline ends came to 16 bases. CDR1 MNHEY and CDR2 SVGEGT come from the germline V gene. This CDR3 reads CASSRLLEGNQPQHF. In DNA form, the CDR3 reads TGTGCCAGCAGCCGACTCCTTGAAGGAAATCAGCCCCAGCATTTT.

As concerns this clonotype: This sequence may be a read error, since a much larger clone differs from it by one base. V gene TRBV12-3 or TRBV12-4 combines with J gene TRBJ1-1, with no clear D. This CDR3 is 14 amino acids long. The CDR3 loop is CTSSQNSGSTEAFF. The CDR3 DNA reads as TGTACCAGCAGCCAAAACTCCGGGAGCACTGAAGCTTTCTTT.

About this clonotype itself: One junction end does not reproduce the germline sequence, and a read error may be involved. V is TRBV7-8 and J is TRBJ1-2, with TRBD1 matching over 9 bases. Germline lookup yields CDR1 SGHVS and CDR2 FQNEAQ. The CDR3 is 14 residues long. The CDR3 sequence: CASSYRTGEVGYTF. CDR3 DNA: TGTGCCAGTAGCTACCGGACAGGGGAGGTTGGCTACACCTTC.

CDR3 loop: CASSVDGASSYNEQYF. In DNA form, the CDR3 reads TGTGCCAGCAGCGTAGACGGGGCGAGCTCCTACAATGAGCAGTACTTC. This rearrangement joins TRBV9 to TRBJ2-1; D assignment may be TRBD1 or TRBD2 (5 bases each). The tail of the sequence fits TRBJ2-7 better, so the J call may be wrong. Germline V gene lookup returns CDR1 SGDLS and CDR2 YYNGEE. The CDR3 is 16 residues long.

Note on this clonotype: Because it lacks the conserved phenylalanine or tryptophan at the end, this CDR3 is likely a read error. The rearrangement links TRBV20-1 to TRBJ2-1; D is ambiguous. Trimming stripped 6 bases from V and 5 bases from J, with 5 bases between. The CDR3 contains 10 residues. From germline, CDR1 is DFQATT and CDR2 SNEGSKA (reference sequence). The DNA of the CDR3 is TGCAGTGCCGCCGACAATGAGCAGTTCGTC. It yields the protein CSAADNEQFV.

The chain links TRBV4-3 to TRBJ2-5, with 9 nucleotides matching TRBD2. The germline V gene encodes CDR1 LGHNA and CDR2 YSLEER. This CDR3 has 17 amino acids. J gave up 5 bases and V 0 bases, and 10 bases lay outside the gene matches. This chain's CDR3 is CASSQDRGGGARETQYF. The DNA of the CDR3 is TGCGCCAGCAGCCAAGATCGGGGCGGGGGGGCCCGTGAGACCCAGTACTTC.

This clonotype was observed a handful of times. A much bigger clone sits one base away, suggesting this may be a read error. The rearrangement links TRBV5-1 to TRBJ2-5, with 8 positions matching TRBD1. The DNA end lines up better with TRBJ2-7; the J call may be wrong. CDR1 SGHRS and CDR2 YFSETQ come from the germline V gene. The CDR3 sequence is 14 residues long. This CDR3 reads CARTLGQGVYEQYF. Here the CDR3 DNA reads TGCGCCAGAACCCTAGGACAGGGTGTTTACGAGCAGTACTTC.

The chain uses TRBV29-1 and TRBJ1-1; 9 bases align to TRBD1. From germline, CDR1 is SQVTM and CDR2 ANQGSEA. The CDR3 covers 16 residues. V lost 7 bases and J lost 1; bases outside the gene matches: 13. The CDR3 loop reads CSGGAGQGLPNTEAFF. The DNA for the CDR3 is TGCAGCGGAGGCGCGGGACAGGGCCTACCGAACACTGAAGCTTTCTTT.

Note on this clonotype: This may come from a read error, since a much larger clone is one base off. The chain joins TRBV28 to TRBJ2-7, with D perhaps given as TRBD1 or TRBD2 (5 bases each). CDR1 MDHEN and CDR2 SYDVKM come from the germline V gene. This CDR3 spans 14 amino acids. The CDR3 is CASGSGTGTYERYF. CDR3 in DNA: TGTGCCAGCGGATCCGGGACGGGAACCTACGAGCGGTACTTC.